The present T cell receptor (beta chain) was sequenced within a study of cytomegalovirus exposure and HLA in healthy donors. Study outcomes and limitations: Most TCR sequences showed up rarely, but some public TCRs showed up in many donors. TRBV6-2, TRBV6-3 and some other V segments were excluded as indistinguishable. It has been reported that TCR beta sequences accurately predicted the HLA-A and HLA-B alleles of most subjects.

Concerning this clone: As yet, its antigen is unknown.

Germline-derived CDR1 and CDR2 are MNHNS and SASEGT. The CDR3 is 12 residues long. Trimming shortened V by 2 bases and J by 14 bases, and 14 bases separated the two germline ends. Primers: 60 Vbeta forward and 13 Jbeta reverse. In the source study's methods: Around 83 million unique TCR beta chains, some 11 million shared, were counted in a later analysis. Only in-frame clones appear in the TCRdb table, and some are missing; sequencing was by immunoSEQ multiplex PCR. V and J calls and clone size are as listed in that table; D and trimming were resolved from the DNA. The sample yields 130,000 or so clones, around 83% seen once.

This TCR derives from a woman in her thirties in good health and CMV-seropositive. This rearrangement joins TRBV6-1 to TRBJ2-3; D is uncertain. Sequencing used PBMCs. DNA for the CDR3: TGTGCCAGCAGTGAAACGCCCCTATTCCGGTATTTT. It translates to CASSETPLFRYF.